The T cell receptor beta chain under discussion was sequenced for a study of cytomegalovirus exposure and HLA in healthy donors. Study-level information: An earlier analysis identified 117 million unique TCR beta sequences in some 180 million T cells. Study-level findings and limits: An Asian-associated ancestry cluster reportedly showed fewer N-insertions than the approximately 700-donor mean in a later analysis. It was shown in a later analysis that HLA-associated TCR beta chains were more clonally expanded than other, equally common chains.

About this clone itself: Its target is unknown.

PCR amplification relied on 60 Vbeta primers (plus 13 Jbeta primers). The repertoire was sequenced with immunoSEQ multiplex PCR; TCRdb's copy has only in-frame clones and lacks some. Among about 130,000 clones listed, roughly 80% were seen once. Germline V CDR1 and CDR2: LNHDA, SQIVND (reference sequence). The CDR3 extends over 15 amino acids. The trim removed 5 bases at V and 3 bases at J, leaving 8 bases unmatched. The clonotype was recovered from a girl aged 2 to 10 in good health and CMV-seronegative. The sample taken for sequencing was PBMCs. The chain combines TRBV19 with TRBJ2-7; 9 nucleotides line up with TRBD1. CDR3: CASSPSSGQGYEQYF. DNA for the CDR3: TGTGCCAGTAGTCCATCTTCGGGACAGGGCTACGAGCAGTACTTC. Complete variable domain (other parts from reference TRBV19 and TRBJ2-7): DGGITQSPKYLFRKEGQNVTLSCEQNLNHDAMYWYRQDPGQGLRLIYYSQIVNDFQKGDIAEGYSVSREKKESFPLTVTSAQKNPTAFYLCASSPSSGQGYEQYFGPGTRLTVT.